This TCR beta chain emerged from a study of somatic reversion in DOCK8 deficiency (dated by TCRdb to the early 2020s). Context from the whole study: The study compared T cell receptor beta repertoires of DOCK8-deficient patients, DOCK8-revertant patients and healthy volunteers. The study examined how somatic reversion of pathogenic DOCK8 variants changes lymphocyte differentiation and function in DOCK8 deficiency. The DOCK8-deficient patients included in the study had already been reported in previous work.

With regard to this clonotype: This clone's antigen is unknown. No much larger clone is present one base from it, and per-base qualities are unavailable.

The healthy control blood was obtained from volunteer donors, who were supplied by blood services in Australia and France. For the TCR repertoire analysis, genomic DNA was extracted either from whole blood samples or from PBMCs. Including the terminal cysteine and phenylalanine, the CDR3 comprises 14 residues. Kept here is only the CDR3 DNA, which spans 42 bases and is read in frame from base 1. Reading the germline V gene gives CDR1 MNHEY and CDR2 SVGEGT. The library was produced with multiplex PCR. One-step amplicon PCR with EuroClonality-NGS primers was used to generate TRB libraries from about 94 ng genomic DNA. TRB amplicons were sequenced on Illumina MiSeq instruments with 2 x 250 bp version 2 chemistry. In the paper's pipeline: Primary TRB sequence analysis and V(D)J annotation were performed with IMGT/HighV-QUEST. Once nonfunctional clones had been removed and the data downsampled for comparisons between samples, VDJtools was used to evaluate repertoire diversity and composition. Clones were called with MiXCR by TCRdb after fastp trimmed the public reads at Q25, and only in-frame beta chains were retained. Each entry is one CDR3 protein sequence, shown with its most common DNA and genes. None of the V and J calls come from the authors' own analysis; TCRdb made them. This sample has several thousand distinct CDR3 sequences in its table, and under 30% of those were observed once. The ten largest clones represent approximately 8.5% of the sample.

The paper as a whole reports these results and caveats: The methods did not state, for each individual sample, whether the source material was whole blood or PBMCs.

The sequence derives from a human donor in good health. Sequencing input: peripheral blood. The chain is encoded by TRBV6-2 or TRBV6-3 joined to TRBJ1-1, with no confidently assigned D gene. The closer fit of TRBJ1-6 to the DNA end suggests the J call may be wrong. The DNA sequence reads TGTGCCAGCAGTTACGGGCAACGGGGTTCACCCCTCCACTTT. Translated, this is CASSYGQRGSPLHF.